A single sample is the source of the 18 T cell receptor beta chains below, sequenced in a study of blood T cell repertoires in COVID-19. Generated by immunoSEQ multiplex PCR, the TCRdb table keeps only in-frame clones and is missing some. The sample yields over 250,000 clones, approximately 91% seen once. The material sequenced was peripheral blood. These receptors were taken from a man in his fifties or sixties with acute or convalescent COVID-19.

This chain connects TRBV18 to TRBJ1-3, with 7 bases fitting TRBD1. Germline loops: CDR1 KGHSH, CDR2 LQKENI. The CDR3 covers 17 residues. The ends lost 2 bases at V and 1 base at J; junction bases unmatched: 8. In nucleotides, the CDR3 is TGTGCCAGCTCACCAGGACAGGTGTCGTGGTCTGGAAACACCATATATTTT. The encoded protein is CASSPGQVSWSGNTIYF.

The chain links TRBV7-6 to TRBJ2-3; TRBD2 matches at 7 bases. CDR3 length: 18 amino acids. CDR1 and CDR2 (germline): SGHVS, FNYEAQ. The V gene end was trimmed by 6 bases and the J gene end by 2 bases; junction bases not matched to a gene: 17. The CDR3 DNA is TGTGCCAGCAGTTCCGTCCCGGCGGGGGAGCGGCTCACAGATACGCAGTATTTT. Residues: CASSSVPAGERLTDTQYF.

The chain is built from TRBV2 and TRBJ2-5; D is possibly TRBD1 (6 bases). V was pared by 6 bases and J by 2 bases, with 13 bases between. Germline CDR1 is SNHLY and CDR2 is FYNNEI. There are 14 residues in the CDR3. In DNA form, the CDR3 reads TGTGCCAGCAGCGGCCTCAGGGGTCAAGAGACCCAGTACTTC. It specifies CASSGLRGQETQYF.

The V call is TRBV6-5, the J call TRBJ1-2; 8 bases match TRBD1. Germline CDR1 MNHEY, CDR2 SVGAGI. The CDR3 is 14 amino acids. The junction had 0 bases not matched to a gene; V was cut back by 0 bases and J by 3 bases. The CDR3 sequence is CASSYSQGDYGYTF. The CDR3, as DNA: TGTGCCAGCAGTTACTCACAGGGGGACTATGGCTACACCTTC.

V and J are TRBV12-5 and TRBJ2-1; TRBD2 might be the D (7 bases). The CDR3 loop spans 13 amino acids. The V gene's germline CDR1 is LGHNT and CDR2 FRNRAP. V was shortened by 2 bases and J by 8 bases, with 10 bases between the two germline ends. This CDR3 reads CASGLRGGHEQFF. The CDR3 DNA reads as TGTGCTAGTGGTTTGAGGGGGGGACATGAGCAGTTCTTC.

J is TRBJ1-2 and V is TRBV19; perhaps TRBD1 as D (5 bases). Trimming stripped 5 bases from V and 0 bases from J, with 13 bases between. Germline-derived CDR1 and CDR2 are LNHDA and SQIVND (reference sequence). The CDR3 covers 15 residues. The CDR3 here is CASSSAGSANYGYTF. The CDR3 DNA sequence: TGTGCCAGTAGTTCGGCAGGGTCGGCTAACTATGGCTACACCTTC.

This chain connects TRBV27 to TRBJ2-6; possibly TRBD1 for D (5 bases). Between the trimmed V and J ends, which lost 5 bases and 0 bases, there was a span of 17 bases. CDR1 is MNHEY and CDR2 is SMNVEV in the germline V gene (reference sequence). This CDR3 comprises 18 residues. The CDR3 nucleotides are TGTGCCAGCAGTGCGACCCGACAGCTTTACTCTGGGGCCAACGTCCTGACTTTC. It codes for CASSATRQLYSGANVLTF. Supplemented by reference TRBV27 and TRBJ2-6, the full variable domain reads EAQVTQNPRYLITVTGKKLTVTCSQNMNHEYMSWYRQDPGLGLRQIYYSMNVEVTDKGDVPEGYKVSRKEKRNFPLILESPSPNQTSLYFCASSATRQLYSGANVLTFGAGSRLTVL.

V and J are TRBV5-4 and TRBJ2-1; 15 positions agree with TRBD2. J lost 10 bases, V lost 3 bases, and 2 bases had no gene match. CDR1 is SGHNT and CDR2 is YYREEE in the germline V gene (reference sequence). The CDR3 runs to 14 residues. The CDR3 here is CASSSGTSGGEQFF. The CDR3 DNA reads TGTGCCAGCAGCTCCGGGACTAGCGGGGGGGAGCAGTTCTTC.

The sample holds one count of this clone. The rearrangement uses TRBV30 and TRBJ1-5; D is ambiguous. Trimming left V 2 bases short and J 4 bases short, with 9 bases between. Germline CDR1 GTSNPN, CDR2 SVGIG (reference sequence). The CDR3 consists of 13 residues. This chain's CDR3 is CAWSMGPNQPQHF. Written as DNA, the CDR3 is TGTGCCTGGAGTATGGGCCCGAATCAGCCCCAGCATTTT.

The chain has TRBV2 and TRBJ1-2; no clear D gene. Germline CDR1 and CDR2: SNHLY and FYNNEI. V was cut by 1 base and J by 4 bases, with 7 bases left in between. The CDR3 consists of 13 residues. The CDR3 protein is CASSEGRSYGYTF. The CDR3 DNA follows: TGTGCCAGCAGTGAAGGCAGATCCTATGGCTACACCTTC.

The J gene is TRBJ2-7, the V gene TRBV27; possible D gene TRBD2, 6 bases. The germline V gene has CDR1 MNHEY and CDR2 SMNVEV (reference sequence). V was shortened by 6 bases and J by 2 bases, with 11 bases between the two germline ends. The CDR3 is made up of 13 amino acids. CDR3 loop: CASSGTPTYEQYF. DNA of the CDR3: TGTGCCAGCAGCGGGACTCCTACCTACGAGCAGTACTTC.

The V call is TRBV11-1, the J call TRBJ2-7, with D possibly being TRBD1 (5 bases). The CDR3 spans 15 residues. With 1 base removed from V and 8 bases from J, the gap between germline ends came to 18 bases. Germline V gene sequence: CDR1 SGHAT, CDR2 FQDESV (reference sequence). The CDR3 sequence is CASSLGSSTASQQYF. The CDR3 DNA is TGTGCCAGCAGCTTAGGGAGCTCGACAGCGTCCCAGCAGTACTTC.

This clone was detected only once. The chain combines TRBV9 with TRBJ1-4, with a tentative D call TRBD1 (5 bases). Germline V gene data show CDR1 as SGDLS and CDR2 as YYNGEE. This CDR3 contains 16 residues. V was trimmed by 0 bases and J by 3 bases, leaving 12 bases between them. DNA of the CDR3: TGTGCCAGCAGCGTAGGAGGCGGGGGACCTAATGAAAAACTGTTTTTT. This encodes CASSVGGGGPNEKLFF.

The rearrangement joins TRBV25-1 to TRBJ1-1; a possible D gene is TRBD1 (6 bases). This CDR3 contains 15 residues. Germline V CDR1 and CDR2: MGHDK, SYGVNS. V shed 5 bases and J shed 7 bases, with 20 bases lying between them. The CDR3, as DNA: TGTGCCAGCAGTAGCCCCAGGGGCGCCCAGAGTGAAGCTTTCTTT. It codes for CASSSPRGAQSEAFF.

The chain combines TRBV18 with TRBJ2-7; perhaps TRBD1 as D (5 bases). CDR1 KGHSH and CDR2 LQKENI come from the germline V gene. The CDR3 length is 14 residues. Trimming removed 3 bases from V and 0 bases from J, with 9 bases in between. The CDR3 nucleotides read TGTGCCAGCTCACCTAGGACAAACTCCTACGAGCAGTACTTC. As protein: CASSPRTNSYEQYF.

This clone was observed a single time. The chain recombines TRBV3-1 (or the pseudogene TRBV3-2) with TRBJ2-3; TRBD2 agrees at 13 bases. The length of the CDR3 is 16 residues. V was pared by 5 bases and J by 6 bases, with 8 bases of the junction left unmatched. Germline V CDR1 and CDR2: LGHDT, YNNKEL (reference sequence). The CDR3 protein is CASSSRLAGGRDTQYF. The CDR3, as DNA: TGTGCCAGCAGCTCCCGACTAGCGGGGGGTAGGGATACGCAGTATTTT.

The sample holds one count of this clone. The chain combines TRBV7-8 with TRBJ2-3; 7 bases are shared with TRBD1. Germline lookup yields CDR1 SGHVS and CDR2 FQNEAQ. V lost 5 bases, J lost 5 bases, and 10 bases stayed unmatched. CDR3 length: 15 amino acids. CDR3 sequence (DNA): TGTGCCAGCAGCCTACAGGGGTGGTTTTTAGATACGCAGTATTTT. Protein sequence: CASSLQGWFLDTQYF.

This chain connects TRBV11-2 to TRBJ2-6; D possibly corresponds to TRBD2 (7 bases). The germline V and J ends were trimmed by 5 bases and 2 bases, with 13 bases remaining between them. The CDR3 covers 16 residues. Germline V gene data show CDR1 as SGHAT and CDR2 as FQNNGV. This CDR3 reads CASSPGGGAGANVLTF. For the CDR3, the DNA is TGTGCCAGCAGCCCCGGAGGGGGGGCTGGGGCCAACGTCCTGACTTTC.